What follows are 11 T cell receptor beta chains derived from one specimen sequenced in a study of T cells in localized non-small cell lung cancer. TCRdb's table, derived via immunoSEQ multiplex PCR, lists solely in-frame clones and lacks some. The sample carries around 41,000 clones, approximately 84% recorded once. The source was peripheral blood, collected before any cancer treatment. The receptors come from a man aged 40 to 70 with stage I lung adenocarcinoma.

About this clone: In the same sample, other DNA sequences code for this CDR3. V and J are TRBV5-1 and TRBJ2-7; 8 bases match TRBD2. Germline assignment: CDR1 SGHRS and CDR2 YFSETQ. CDR3 length: 14 amino acids. J gave up 3 bases and V 4 bases, and 6 bases lay outside the gene matches. The CDR3 spells CASSLSGTSYEQYF. CDR3 nucleotides: TGCGCCAGCAGCCTTAGCGGGACCAGCTACGAGCAGTACTTC.

CDR3 residues: CASSEQGTNEKLFF. CDR3 DNA: TGTGCCAGCAGTGAACAGGGTACAAATGAAAAACTGTTTTTT. The V call is TRBV25-1, the J call TRBJ1-4, with D tentatively TRBD1 (5 bases). The CDR3 sequence is 14 residues long. The germline V gene encodes CDR1 MGHDK and CDR2 SYGVNS. Trimming removed 2 bases at V and 5 bases at J, with 9 bases between.

V usage is TRBV11-2 and J usage is TRBJ1-1; the D gene is possibly TRBD1 (6 bases). Germline V lookup: CDR1 SGHAT, CDR2 FQNNGV. The CDR3 runs to 14 residues. V gave up 7 bases and J gave up 11 bases, with 23 bases separating them. As DNA, the CDR3 is TGTGCCAGCAACAACGTTAGAGGGGACATGGAGGCTTTCTTT. It codes for CASNNVRGDMEAFF.

V and J are TRBV19 and TRBJ2-7; TRBD1 matches at 12 bases. Trimming took 7 bases from V and 3 from J; bases not matched to a gene: 19. The CDR3 loop spans 19 amino acids. Germline V gene data show CDR1 as LNHDA and CDR2 as SQIVND (reference sequence). The CDR3 nucleotides read TGTGCCAGTATGGGGACCGGGACAGGGGGCTCCTCTTCCTACTACGAGCAGTACTTC. It specifies CASMGTGTGGSSSYYEQYF.

The chain employs TRBV7-8 and TRBJ1-4; 9 bases align to TRBD1. The ends lost 3 bases at V and 8 bases at J; junction bases unmatched: 4. Looked up from germline, CDR1 is SGHVS and CDR2 is FQNEAQ. The CDR3 has 14 amino acids. The CDR3 region is CASSFAGTGEKLFF. The CDR3 DNA reads as TGTGCCAGCAGCTTTGCCGGGACAGGGGAAAAACTGTTTTTT.

The CDR3 coding sequence is TGTGCCAGCAGTTTTCTCCTGACTAGCGGGAGATCCGGGGAGCTGTTTTTT. Translating gives CASSFLLTSGRSGELFF. V and J are TRBV28 and TRBJ2-2; TRBD2 matches 12 bases. This CDR3 region has 17 residues. J gave up 6 bases and V 3 bases, and 8 bases lay outside the gene matches. Germline CDR1 MDHEN, CDR2 SYDVKM.

CDR3 amino acids: CASSPLQPATMNTEAFF. The CDR3 DNA follows: TGTGCCAGCAGCCCACTGCAGCCTGCTACCATGAACACTGAAGCTTTCTTT. This chain connects TRBV14 to TRBJ1-1; D is undetermined. Germline V CDR1 and CDR2: SGHDN, FVKESK. V shed 4 bases and J shed 0 bases, with 18 bases lying between them. This CDR3 contains 17 residues.

This clone was seen a handful of times. J is TRBJ2-5 and V is TRBV10-3, with a possible D match to TRBD1 (5 bases). The CDR3 has 14 residues. Germline V gene lookup returns CDR1 ENHRY and CDR2 SYGVKD. Trimming took 0 bases from V and 5 from J, leaving 10 bases between them. In DNA form, the CDR3 reads TGTGCCATCAGTGAGTCAGAAGGGGTGGAGACCCAGTACTTC. Its protein is CAISESEGVETQYF.

In nucleotides, the CDR3 is TGTGCCAGCAGCCCGGGACTAGCGGGAGGCTACGAGCAGTACTTC. This translates into CASSPGLAGGYEQYF. The chain recombines TRBV13 with TRBJ2-7; 15 bases map to TRBD2. With V trimmed by 5 bases and J by 3 bases, 2 bases remained unmatched. CDR1 is PRHDT, CDR2 FYEKMQ, per germline (reference sequence). There are 15 residues in the CDR3.

The chain links TRBV2 to TRBJ2-1, with D uncertain. The CDR3 has 12 amino acids. Germline values: CDR1 SNHLY, CDR2 FYNNEI. Trimming stripped 6 bases from V and 7 bases from J, with 10 bases between. The CDR3 spells CASRSKGNEQFF. The CDR3 DNA follows: TGTGCCAGCAGATCCAAAGGGAATGAGCAGTTCTTC.

V is TRBV2 and J is TRBJ2-7; 7 nucleotides agree with TRBD2. V shed 6 bases, J shed 0 bases, and the junction held 8 bases outside the gene matches. CDR1 and CDR2 from the germline V gene are SNHLY and FYNNEI. This CDR3 is 15 amino acids long. CDR3 nucleotides: TGTGCCAGCAGATTCCAGGGCGGGAGCTCCTACGAGCAGTACTTC. Its protein product is CASRFQGGSSYEQYF.